Listed below are T cell receptor beta chains from one sample, sequenced in a study of blood T cells in healthy people across ages. Using its own MiXCR run on the 5' RACE reads, TCRdb lists one record per CDR3 protein. Among hundreds of thousands of distinct CDR3 sequences, around 49% were seen once, and the ten largest hold around an eighth. Specimen: blood. These receptors originate from a man aged 25-45 years in good health. Each CDR3 is given with its conserved first and last residue. D genes are given only for firm matches. A row's size may be missing; if present it is once, few, many or a size class.

TRBD2	once	TRBV29-1	TRBJ2-3	CSAGWRGADTQYF	TGCAGCGCTGGATGGCGGGGGGCAGATACGCAGTATTTT
.	few	TRBV12-3/TRBV12-4	TRBJ2-1	CASSLLGKVEQFF	TGTGCCAGCAGTTTACTGGGGAAGGTTGAGCAGTTCTTC
TRBD1	many	TRBV18	TRBJ2-5	CASSPGQGETQYF	TGTGCCAGCAGTCCCGGACAGGGAGAGACCCAGTACTTC
.	once	TRBV25-1	TRBJ1-1	CASSEGALGRTEAFF	TGTGCCAGCAGTGAAGGGGCCCTAGGGCGCACTGAAGCTTTCTTT
TRBD1	.	TRBV6-2/TRBV6-3	TRBJ2-3	CASTPRQGGSDTQYF	TGTGCCAGCACTCCACGACAGGGCGGATCAGATACGCAGTATTTT
.	few	TRBV3-1	TRBJ2-1	CASSPGRREQFF	TGTGCCAGCAGCCCCGGTAGGCGGGAGCAGTTCTTC
.	.	TRBV6-2/TRBV6-3	TRBJ2-1	CASSDGLALYEQFF	TGTGCCAGCAGTGACGGGTTAGCTTTATACGAGCAGTTCTTC
.	.	TRBV29-1	TRBJ2-7	CSVVQGWYEQYF	TGCAGCGTTGTTCAGGGGTGGTACGAGCAGTACTTC
TRBD2	few	TRBV7-2	TRBJ2-7	CASSPGLAGGIRYEQYF	TGTGCCAGCAGCCCAGGACTAGCGGGGGGTATACGCTACGAGCAGTACTTC
TRBD1	few	TRBV20-1	TRBJ2-4	CSAINRGLAKNIQYF	TGCAGTGCTATAAACAGGGGTCTAGCCAAAAACATTCAGTACTTC
.	.	TRBV20-1	TRBJ1-5	CSASRGSNQAQHF	TGCAGTGCTAGTCGAGGTAGCAATCAGGCCCAGCATTTT
.	.	TRBV2	TRBJ2-5	CASTLGGKETQYF	TGTGCCAGCACCCTGGGAGGAAAAGAGACCCAGTACTTC
.	once	TRBV4-1	TRBJ1-5	CASSQDQGQGQQPQHF	TGCGCCAGCAGCCAAGATCAAGGGCAGGGGCAGCAGCCCCAGCATTTT
TRBD1	few	TRBV6-2/TRBV6-3	TRBJ2-1	CASTLGQGSYNEQFF	TGTGCCAGCACCCTAGGACAGGGGTCCTACAATGAGCAGTTCTTC
.	.	TRBV11-2	TRBJ2-7	CASSPGNRDTHEQYF	TGTGCCAGCAGCCCCGGGAACCGGGACACCCACGAGCAGTACTTC
TRBD1	.	TRBV6-5	TRBJ2-1	CASRGQGRNEQFF	TGTGCCAGCAGGGGACAGGGTCGGAATGAGCAGTTCTTC
TRBD2	.	TRBV4-3	TRBJ2-1	CASSQEQRGGPGRYNEQFF	TGCGCCAGCAGCCAAGAGCAGCGGGGGGGCCCGGGTCGATATAATGAGCAGTTCTTC
TRBD2	.	TRBV11-3	TRBJ2-1	CASSLVGTRIGEQFF	TGTGCCAGCAGCTTAGTCGGGACTAGAATCGGGGAGCAGTTCTTC
TRBD1	.	TRBV4-1	TRBJ2-4	CASSPDRGLAKNIQYF	TGCGCCAGCAGCCCGGACAGGGGGCTAGCCAAAAACATTCAGTACTTC
TRBD2	once	TRBV28	TRBJ2-3	CASSLTFGGVNTDTQYF	TGTGCCAGCAGTTTAACCTTCGGGGGGGTCAACACAGATACGCAGTATTTT
TRBD1	.	TRBV7-9	TRBJ2-2	CASSLRTGATVGELFF	TGTGCCAGCAGCCTCCGGACAGGGGCCACGGTTGGGGAGCTGTTTTTT
TRBD1	.	TRBV2	TRBJ2-1	CASRGWDRGQGEQFF	TGTGCCAGCAGGGGGTGGGACAGGGGGCAAGGTGAGCAGTTCTTC
TRBD1	.	TRBV3-1	TRBJ1-1	CASSQEGRGLFTEAFF	TGTGCCAGCAGCCAAGAGGGGAGGGGGCTGTTCACTGAAGCTTTCTTT
.	.	TRBV12-3/TRBV12-4	TRBJ2-5	CASSLAGTIEETQYF	TGTGCCAGCAGTTTAGCAGGGACGATTGAAGAGACCCAGTACTTC
TRBD1	few	TRBV5-6	TRBJ2-7	CASSLGPRDRVFHEQYF	TGTGCCAGCAGCTTGGGGCCTCGGGACAGGGTATTCCACGAGCAGTACTTC
.	.	TRBV6-6	TRBJ2-3	CANSSDGNTQYF	TGTGCCAACAGTTCGGATGGGAATACGCAGTATTTT
TRBD1	.	TRBV14	TRBJ2-2	CASSQEARGPVTGELFF	TGTGCCAGCAGCCAAGAGGCCAGGGGGCCTGTCACCGGGGAGCTGTTTTTT
.	.	TRBV4-2	TRBJ2-3	CASSPQGTGVADTQYF	TGTGCCAGCAGCCCCCAGGGGACCGGTGTGGCAGATACGCAGTATTTT
.	.	TRBV15	TRBJ1-2	CATSEDSYGYTF	TGTGCCACGAGCGAGGACAGCTATGGCTACACCTTC
TRBD1	.	TRBV2	TRBJ2-3	CASNQGATDTQYF	TGTGCCAGCAACCAGGGGGCGACAGATACGCAGTATTTT
.	.	TRBV28	TRBJ2-3	CASSPYVGPATDTQYF	TGTGCCAGCAGTCCCTACGTAGGTCCAGCGACAGATACGCAGTATTTT
.	.	TRBV7-2	TRBJ1-4	CVSSLRGGNEKLFF	TGTGTCAGCAGCTTAAGAGGAGGGAATGAAAAACTGTTTTTT
.	few	TRBV14	TRBJ1-2	CASSQGFYGYTF	TGTGCCAGCAGCCAAGGATTCTATGGCTACACCTTC
.	.	TRBV24-1	TRBJ1-2	CATSDPGHDGYTF	TGTGCCACCAGTGACCCCGGACACGATGGCTACACCTTC
TRBD1	.	TRBV24-1	TRBJ2-3	CATSDSMDRGSPDTQYF	TGTGCCACCAGTGACTCAATGGACAGGGGGTCTCCAGATACGCAGTATTTT
TRBD1	.	TRBV12-3/TRBV12-4	TRBJ2-1	CASSPNRGWANEQFF	TGTGCCAGCAGTCCCAACAGGGGTTGGGCCAATGAGCAGTTCTTC
.	.	TRBV25-1	TRBJ2-3	CASSGKSTDTQYF	TGTGCCAGCAGTGGAAAATCAACAGATACGCAGTATTTT
.	.	TRBV11-2	TRBJ2-1	CASSLDRSANYNEQFF	TGTGCCAGCAGCTTAGATCGGTCTGCGAACTACAATGAGCAGTTCTTC
.	few	TRBV20-1	TRBJ1-2	CSARRRANYGYTF	TGCAGTGCTAGACGACGTGCTAACTATGGCTACACCTTC
.	few	TRBV27	TRBJ2-7	CATRGFSYEQYF	TGTGCCACTAGGGGGTTCTCCTACGAGCAGTACTTC
.	few	TRBV6-1	TRBJ1-2	CASSERGRINYGYTF	TGTGCCAGCAGTGAAAGAGGGAGGATTAACTATGGCTACACCTTC
TRBD1	.	TRBV30	TRBJ1-2	CASNRDRALRRDYTF	TGTGCCTCCAACCGGGACAGGGCCCTAAGGCGAGACTACACCTTC
.	.	TRBV7-9	TRBJ1-2	CASSLETEASYGYTF	TGTGCCAGCAGCTTAGAGACAGAAGCTTCCTATGGCTACACCTTC
TRBD2	.	TRBV5-1	TRBJ2-7	CASSLPISGGAKGIYEQYF	TGCGCCAGCAGCTTGCCGATTAGCGGGGGGGCCAAGGGGATCTACGAGCAGTACTTC